Sequencing of this TCR beta chain was carried out in a study of T-cell memory formation after mild COVID-19. The CDR3 contains 17 residues. V was pared by 3 bases and J by 7 bases, with 22 bases between. Regarding this clonotype: The antigen is undetermined.

Whole-study findings and limits: Chiefly within CM and EM were the contracting CD4+ clones; CD8+ ones were within EMRA.

TCRdb re-called the 5' RACE reads with MiXCR, one entry per CDR3 protein. The table includes 55,000 to 80,000 distinct CDR3 sequences, 9% to 9.5% detected once. This receptor was obtained from a man aged 18-30 years who had mild COVID-19 (a few samples of this study predate the infection). Cell type and time point are not known. The sequencing input was PBMCs or a T cell subset sorted from them (not recorded which). The chain carries TRBV12-3 or TRBV12-4 and TRBJ2-1; D remains ambiguous. The CDR3 sequence is CASSFGGSGKGFNEQFF. The CDR3 bases are TGTGCCAGCAGTTTTGGTGGGTCCGGCAAGGGTTTTAATGAGCAGTTCTTC.